These T cell receptor beta chains were read from a single sample in a study of blood T cell repertoires in COVID-19. Assay: immunoSEQ multiplex PCR; the TCRdb copy retains only in-frame clones and omits some. The data hold some 38,000 clones, with around four fifths observed a single time. Specimen: peripheral blood. The receptor source for this set is a man aged 50-60 years with active COVID-19. The CDR3 runs from the conserved cysteine through the conserved F or W. D genes are given only for firm matches. Clone size is stated in some rows and not others, as once, few, many or a class when expanded.

J	V	size	D	CDR3	DNA
TRBJ1-4	TRBV24-1	-	TRBD1	CATSDSARTGKGKLFF	TGTGCCACCAGTGATTCCGCCAGGACAGGGAAAGGAAAACTGTTTTTT
TRBJ1-2	TRBV5-5	-	TRBD1	CASSSGGRGIHLGYTF	TGTGCCAGCAGCTCTGGAGGCAGGGGGATTCATCTTGGCTACACCTTC
TRBJ2-7	TRBV18	once	TRBD1	CASSYGQGGDEQYF	TGTGCCAGCTCATACGGACAGGGGGGCGACGAGCAGTACTTC
TRBJ2-7	TRBV9	once	-	CASSEPGSYEQYF	TGTGCCAGCAGCGAGCCGGGATCCTACGAGCAGTACTTC
TRBJ1-4	TRBV4-3	few	TRBD1	CASSQGQGREKLFF	TGCGCCAGCAGCCAGGGACAGGGTCGAGAAAAACTGTTTTTT
TRBJ2-7	TRBV10-3	-	-	CAISSGAYEQYF	TGTGCCATCAGTTCAGGGGCCTACGAGCAGTACTTC
TRBJ2-7	TRBV28	-	TRBD1	CASSLAGTGGVYEQYF	TGTGCCAGCAGTTTAGCCGGGACAGGGGGCGTTTACGAGCAGTACTTC
TRBJ2-2	TRBV11-2	once	-	CASSKRFTGANTGELFF	TGTGCCAGCAGCAAACGTTTCACGGGGGCGAACACCGGGGAGCTGTTTTTT
TRBJ2-7	TRBV21-1	-	-	CAPRGPSYEQYF	TGTGCCCCCAGGGGACCCTCCTACGAGCAGTACTTC
TRBJ2-2	TRBV13	-	TRBD2	CASSLMAGANTGELFF	TGTGCCAGCAGCTTAATGGCGGGGGCGAACACCGGGGAGCTGTTTTTT
TRBJ1-5	TRBV6-5	-	-	CASRPGLHPEQPQHF	TGTGCCAGCAGGCCGGGACTACATCCGGAGCAGCCCCAGCATTTT
TRBJ1-2	TRBV12-3/TRBV12-4	-	TRBD1	CASSTGGGYTF	TGTGCCAGCAGTACAGGGGGAGGCTACACCTTC
TRBJ2-1	TRBV11-2	-	TRBD2	CASSLLTNSGLARDEQFF	TGTGCCAGCAGCTTACTGACAAATTCGGGACTAGCGAGGGATGAGCAGTTCTTC
TRBJ1-3	TRBV5-1	few	TRBD1	CASSFTGVIGNTIYF	TGCGCCAGCAGCTTTACAGGGGTTATTGGAAACACCATATATTTT
TRBJ1-6	TRBV7-9	-	-	CASSEQSSYNSPLHF	TGTGCCAGCAGCGAACAGAGCTCCTATAATTCACCCCTCCACTTT
TRBJ2-7	TRBV7-2	-	-	CASSARTLSSYEQYF	TGTGCCAGCAGCGCCAGGACTCTTAGCTCCTACGAGCAGTACTTC
TRBJ2-2	TRBV7-9	-	-	CASSSGIPNTGELFF	TGTGCCAGCAGCTCAGGGATACCGAACACCGGGGAGCTGTTTTTT
TRBJ2-2	TRBV11-2	-	-	CASSFPAWTGELFF	TGTGCCAGCAGCTTCCCTGCGTGGACCGGGGAGCTGTTTTTT
TRBJ2-7	TRBV10-3	-	TRBD2	CAISWGSGGGWYEQYF	TGTGCCATCAGTTGGGGTTCTGGCGGGGGGTGGTACGAGCAGTACTTC
TRBJ1-2	TRBV5-1	-	TRBD1	CASSLHPTGTGDFYGYTF	TGCGCCAGCAGCTTGCACCCGACCGGGACAGGGGACTTCTATGGCTACACCTTC
TRBJ2-1	TRBV6-6	-	TRBD1	CASSLHLAQGAKNNEQFF	TGTGCCAGCAGTCTACACCTAGCTCAGGGGGCAAAGAACAATGAGCAGTTCTTC
TRBJ2-3	TRBV4-3	once	-	CASSQGRKRSDTQYF	TGCGCCAGCAGCCAAGGCCGAAAGAGGTCAGATACGCAGTATTTT
TRBJ2-4	TRBV28	-	-	CASSPGQKNIQYF	TGTGCCAGCAGTCCTGGACAGAAAAACATTCAGTACTTC
TRBJ1-5	TRBV5-1	-	-	CASSSSPGSNQPQHF	TGCGCCAGCAGCTCGAGCCCGGGGAGCAATCAGCCCCAGCATTTT
TRBJ1-5	TRBV27	-	TRBD1	CASSLGTGGGQPQHF	TGTGCCAGCAGTTTGGGGACAGGGGGTGGCCAGCCCCAGCATTTT
TRBJ2-7	TRBV27	-	-	CASSPTPLRGDEQYF	TGTGCCAGCAGTCCAACCCCTCTCAGGGGGGACGAGCAGTACTTC
TRBJ1-1	TRBV7-2	-	-	CASSFGPEGQAFF	TGTGCCAGCAGTTTTGGGCCAGAGGGCCAAGCTTTCTTT
TRBJ1-1	TRBV6-5	few	-	CASSPPGGTEAFF	TGTGCCAGCAGCCCCCCGGGGGGGACTGAAGCTTTCTTT
TRBJ1-6	TRBV11-2	-	-	CASGKMRSSYNSPLHF	TGTGCCAGCGGTAAAATGAGGAGCTCCTATAATTCACCCCTCCACTTT
TRBJ1-1	TRBV28	-	-	CASTKGAGMNTEAFF	TGTGCCAGCACTAAAGGGGCAGGGATGAACACTGAAGCTTTCTTT
TRBJ2-7	TRBV2	-	-	CASSAPRQMTGEQYF	TGTGCCAGCAGCGCCCCGCGACAGATGACTGGGGAGCAGTACTTC
TRBJ1-1	TRBV2	-	-	CASMRETEAFF	TGTGCCAGCATGAGGGAAACTGAAGCTTTCTTT
TRBJ1-6	TRBV13	-	-	CASSLGPGGTSYNSPLHF	TGTGCCAGCAGCTTAGGACCCGGCGGAACCTCCTATAATTCACCCCTCCACTTT
TRBJ1-1	TRBV27	-	TRBD1	CASMRGPGQGGTEAFF	TGTGCCAGCATGAGGGGACCGGGACAGGGTGGCACTGAAGCTTTCTTT
TRBJ2-7	TRBV7-9	once	-	CASSIVQGGLTYEQYF	TGTGCCAGCAGCATCGTTCAGGGGGGTTTAACCTACGAGCAGTACTTC
TRBJ1-2	TRBV6-5	-	TRBD1	CASRNRDRGYGYTF	TGTGCCAGCAGGAACCGGGACAGGGGCTATGGCTACACCTTC
TRBJ1-2	TRBV11-2	-	-	CASSLSGEGYTF	TGTGCCAGCAGCTTATCCGGGGAAGGCTACACCTTC
TRBJ2-7	TRBV28	-	-	CASSPVERLGYEQYF	TGTGCCAGCAGCCCAGTGGAGCGGCTAGGGTACGAGCAGTACTTC
TRBJ2-1	TRBV6-5	-	TRBD1	CASSYSRTGVNEQFF	TGTGCCAGCAGTTACTCTCGGACAGGGGTTAATGAGCAGTTCTTC
TRBJ1-1	TRBV5-1	-	-	CASSLNPGTLNTEAFF	TGCGCCAGCAGCTTGAACCCGGGGACACTGAACACTGAAGCTTTCTTT
TRBJ1-6	TRBV28	-	-	CASSNRVTGRSPLHF	TGTGCCAGCAGTAACCGGGTCACAGGGCGCTCACCCCTCCACTTT
TRBJ2-7	TRBV3-1/TRBV3-2	-	TRBD2	CASSQAASGGNEQYF	TGTGCCAGCAGCCAAGCGGCTAGCGGGGGGAACGAGCAGTACTTC
TRBJ2-5	TRBV28	-	-	CASSFPRVETQYF	TGTGCCAGCAGTTTTCCCAGGGTAGAGACCCAGTACTTC
TRBJ1-4	TRBV2	-	-	CASSLRDPSQSEKLFF	TGTGCCAGCAGTTTGCGGGACCCTAGCCAATCTGAAAAACTGTTTTTT
TRBJ1-2	TRBV6-5	few	-	CASSYSPFGDRYGYTF	TGTGCCAGCAGTTACTCCCCCTTCGGGGATCGCTATGGCTACACCTTC
TRBJ1-1	TRBV6-5	-	TRBD1	CASSSPGTAEAFF	TGTGCCAGCAGCTCCCCCGGGACAGCTGAAGCTTTCTTT
TRBJ2-1	TRBV11-3	once	TRBD2	CASSLRYGTRPFNEQFF	TGTGCCAGCAGCTTAAGGTACGGGACTAGGCCTTTCAATGAGCAGTTCTTC
TRBJ2-2	TRBV2	-	TRBD1	CASSVGQGKQGELFF	TGTGCCAGCAGTGTAGGACAGGGCAAACAGGGGGAGCTGTTTTTT
TRBJ2-5	TRBV27	-	-	CASSRRGNQETQYF	TGTGCCAGCAGCCGCAGGGGAAACCAAGAGACCCAGTACTTC